Sequencing of this T cell receptor (beta chain) was carried out in a study of Tregs in tolerant kidney transplant recipients. Germline loops: CDR1 SGHVS, CDR2 FNYEAQ. J gave up 2 bases and V 5 bases, and 9 bases lay outside the gene matches. CDR3 length: 15 residues. Overall study findings and caveats: In tolerant patients, donor-specific Tregs outgrew total Tregs, suggesting antigen-driven expansion.

This clone was found a few times. As yet, its antigen is unknown. Recipients received nonmyeloablative bone marrow transplants from related graft donors, with transient mixed chimerism. Some clones are missing from TCRdb's copy, which holds only in-frame ones; the method was immunoSEQ multiplex PCR. In the table there are over 70,000 clones, roughly 90% of which are singletons. The sequence came from a human patient who received a combined kidney and bone marrow transplant. The graft donor may have given rise to some T cells. The chain employs TRBV7-6 and TRBJ2-7, with 7 bases lining up with TRBD1. This specimen was CD4+ T cells from blood (PBMCs), taken 24 months after the transplant. The CDR3 nucleotides read TGTGCCAGCAGCCGAAGGACGGGACAGACCTACGAGCAGTACTTC. Translating gives CASSRRTGQTYEQYF. The entire variable domain, with the rest obtained from reference TRBV7-6 and TRBJ2-7, is as follows: GAGVSQSPRYKVTKRGQDVALRCDPISGHVSLYWYRQALGQGPEFLTYFNYEAQQDKSGLPNDRFSAERPEGSISTLTIQRTEQRDSAMYRCASSRRTGQTYEQYFGPGTRLTVT.